This T cell receptor (beta chain) was found in a study of T cell changes during pregnancy in multiple sclerosis (dated by TCRdb to between 2018 and 2020). Background on the whole study: Changes in the T cell repertoire over the course of pregnancy were examined in this study in women with multiple sclerosis.

V ends up 5 bases short and J 6 bases short, with an unmatched junction base count of 12. Spanning cysteine to phenylalanine, the CDR3 consists of 15 amino acids. Left in the record is the CDR3 DNA by itself, 45 bases read in frame from the first base. The germline V gene sets CDR1 to KGHSH and CDR2 to LQKENI. The library came from the immunoSEQ multiplex PCR assay. Held by TCRdb, this immuneACCESS table contains in-frame sequences only and omits some clones. Under half of the omission traces to an unresolved V gene where checked; the cause of the rest is unknown. The sample contains about 36,000 clones, 93% of them found a single time. The biggest ten clones account for 0.35% to 0.45% of the sample. This clone occurred once. There is no known antigen for this receptor. Within one base of it there is no much larger clone, and no base qualities were kept.

The V gene is TRBV18 and the J gene is TRBJ1-2, and TRBD1 aligns with 7 junction nucleotides. The sample here was CD4+ T cells from peripheral blood mononuclear cells, taken in the first trimester of pregnancy. The clonotype comes from a female donor with multiple sclerosis, enrolled in a pregnancy study. The CDR3 corresponds to CASSATGTADNGYTF. Here is the DNA: TGTGCCAGCTCAGCGACCGGGACAGCCGATAATGGCTACACCTTC.